This TCR beta chain was recorded in a study of T cells in localized non-small cell lung cancer. Using immunoSEQ multiplex PCR, the repertoire was profiled, and TCRdb retains in-frame clones only, with some absent. The sample has approximately 83,000 clones; approximately 90% are singletons. This clone was observed a single time. What it recognizes is unknown. V was pared by 1 base and J by 2 bases, with 13 bases between. Germline-derived CDR1 and CDR2 are SGHTA and FQGNSA. This CDR3 spans 16 amino acids. Study findings and constraints: Heterogeneity remains possible because sequencing was limited to only one tumor region. Exceeding tumor, uninvolved adjacent lung had the highest T cell clonality. Prolonged overall survival went with higher T cell density in the blood.

The TCR comes from a woman aged 35 to 70 with stage I squamous cell lung carcinoma. V and J are TRBV7-2 and TRBJ2-3; no clear D. This material consisted of peripheral blood, taken before any cancer treatment. The CDR3 loop is CASSLDFGRTTDTQYF. The CDR3 DNA follows: TGTGCCAGCAGCTTAGATTTCGGCAGGACCACAGATACGCAGTATTTT.